The rows below give T cell receptor beta chains drawn from one sample of a study of blood T cell repertoires in COVID-19. Using immunoSEQ multiplex PCR, the repertoire was profiled, and TCRdb retains in-frame clones only, with some absent. Of 90,000 to 150,000 clones listed, approximately 85% are singletons. Sequenced material: peripheral blood. These receptor sequences come from a man older than 75 with acute or convalescent COVID-19. CDR3s include the opening cysteine and the closing phenylalanine or tryptophan. Each record gives: J gene, V gene, clone size, D gene, CDR3 protein. D genes are given only for firm matches. Some rows have no size entry. The others give once, few or many, or a class for an expanded clone.

J gene: TRBJ2-6; V gene: TRBV5-6; clone size: .; D gene: TRBD1; CDR3 protein: CASSFFATGGSSGANVLTF
J gene: TRBJ2-7; V gene: TRBV20-1; clone size: .; D gene: TRBD2; CDR3 protein: CSASPLAGAYEQYF
J gene: TRBJ1-1; V gene: TRBV15; clone size: .; D gene: .; CDR3 protein: CATSKGDTDHTEAFF
J gene: TRBJ2-3; V gene: TRBV5-1; clone size: .; D gene: .; CDR3 protein: CASSFRDGDTQYF
J gene: TRBJ2-2; V gene: TRBV5-4; clone size: .; D gene: TRBD1; CDR3 protein: CASSLDRQGIPTGELFF
J gene: TRBJ2-5; V gene: TRBV7-8; clone size: .; D gene: TRBD2; CDR3 protein: CASSRLAGPGDYF
J gene: TRBJ2-5; V gene: TRBV14; clone size: .; D gene: .; CDR3 protein: CASSQELYQETQYF
J gene: TRBJ1-1; V gene: TRBV19; clone size: .; D gene: TRBD1; CDR3 protein: CASAGDRGWNTEAFF
J gene: TRBJ2-7; V gene: TRBV20-1; clone size: .; D gene: .; CDR3 protein: CSASESSGYYEQYF
J gene: TRBJ1-2; V gene: TRBV9; clone size: .; D gene: TRBD1; CDR3 protein: CASSSGQALGGYTF
J gene: TRBJ1-1; V gene: TRBV29-1; clone size: .; D gene: TRBD1; CDR3 protein: CSAAGGSTEAFF
J gene: TRBJ2-2; V gene: TRBV3-1/TRBV3-2; clone size: .; D gene: TRBD2; CDR3 protein: CASSRGGWDTGELFF
J gene: TRBJ2-7; V gene: TRBV7-2; clone size: .; D gene: TRBD1; CDR3 protein: CASSPRGQGSEQYF
J gene: TRBJ1-1; V gene: TRBV3-1/TRBV3-2; clone size: .; D gene: TRBD1; CDR3 protein: CASSHDQGATEAFF
J gene: TRBJ1-2; V gene: TRBV12-3/TRBV12-4; clone size: .; D gene: .; CDR3 protein: CASSLTNNYGYTF
J gene: TRBJ1-4; V gene: TRBV7-8; clone size: .; D gene: .; CDR3 protein: CASSTGFTNEKLFF
J gene: TRBJ1-1; V gene: TRBV10-1; clone size: once; D gene: TRBD1; CDR3 protein: CASTRDRGSSEAFF
J gene: TRBJ1-1; V gene: TRBV28; clone size: .; D gene: .; CDR3 protein: CASSFGGTEAFF
J gene: TRBJ1-1; V gene: TRBV11-2; clone size: .; D gene: .; CDR3 protein: CASSRREEDTEAFF
J gene: TRBJ1-2; V gene: TRBV5-1; clone size: .; D gene: TRBD1; CDR3 protein: CASSPLPTGGGYGYTF
J gene: TRBJ1-2; V gene: TRBV6-5; clone size: .; D gene: .; CDR3 protein: CASRAVGADYGYTF
J gene: TRBJ1-4; V gene: TRBV5-5; clone size: once; D gene: .; CDR3 protein: CASTIDQGTNEKLFF
J gene: TRBJ2-1; V gene: TRBV7-3; clone size: .; D gene: .; CDR3 protein: CASHMGGGLVNEQFF
J gene: TRBJ1-1; V gene: TRBV5-1; clone size: .; D gene: .; CDR3 protein: CASSSGVQVSEAFF
J gene: TRBJ1-1; V gene: TRBV5-1; clone size: few; D gene: .; CDR3 protein: CASSHGALEAFF
J gene: TRBJ1-2; V gene: TRBV14; clone size: .; D gene: TRBD1; CDR3 protein: CASKGQGSSGYTF
J gene: TRBJ1-1; V gene: TRBV6-5; clone size: .; D gene: TRBD1; CDR3 protein: CATGQGDTEAFF
J gene: TRBJ1-2; V gene: TRBV29-1; clone size: few; D gene: TRBD1; CDR3 protein: CSVEGTGGSYGYTF
J gene: TRBJ2-7; V gene: TRBV14; clone size: .; D gene: TRBD2; CDR3 protein: CASSQVPAGVYYEQYF